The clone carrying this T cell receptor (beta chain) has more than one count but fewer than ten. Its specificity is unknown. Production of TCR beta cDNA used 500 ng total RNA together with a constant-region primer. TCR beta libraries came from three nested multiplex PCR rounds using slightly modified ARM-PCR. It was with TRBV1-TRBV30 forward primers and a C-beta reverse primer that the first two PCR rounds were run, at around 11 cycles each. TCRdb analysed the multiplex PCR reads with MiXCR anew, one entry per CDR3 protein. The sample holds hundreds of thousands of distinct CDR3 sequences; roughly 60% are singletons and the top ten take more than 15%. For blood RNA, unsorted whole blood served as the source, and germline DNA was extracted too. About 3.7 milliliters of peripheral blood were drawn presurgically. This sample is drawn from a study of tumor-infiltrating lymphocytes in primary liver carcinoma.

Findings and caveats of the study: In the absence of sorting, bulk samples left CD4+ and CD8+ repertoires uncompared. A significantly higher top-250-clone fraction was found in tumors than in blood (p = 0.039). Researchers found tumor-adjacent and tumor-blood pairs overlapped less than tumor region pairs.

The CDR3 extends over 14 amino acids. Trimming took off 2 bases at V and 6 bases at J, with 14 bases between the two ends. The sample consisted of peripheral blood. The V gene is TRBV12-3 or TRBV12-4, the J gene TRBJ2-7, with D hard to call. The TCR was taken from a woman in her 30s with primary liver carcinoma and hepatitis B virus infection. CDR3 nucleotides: TGTGCCAGCAGTTTACGGGCCCAAAATGGCGAGCAGTACTTC. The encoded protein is CASSLRAQNGEQYF.